The 20 T cell receptor beta chains listed next were all sequenced from one sample in a study of CD8+CD57+ T cells in acquired aplastic anemia. Using genomic DNA as the template, TCR beta VDJ and CDR3 profiling was carried out. From the reads, TCRdb called clonotypes with MiXCR, one entry per CDR3 protein. The sample includes about 170,000 distinct CDR3 sequences, around 40% seen only once; the top ten take 1.1%. Sequenced input: sorted CD4+, CD8+, or CD8+CD57+ T cells (not recorded which) from PBMCs. These receptors originate from a human donor in good health.

In this sample, this clonotype turned up many times. The gene calls are TRBV7-6 and TRBJ2-3, with TRBD2 matching 8 bases. The ends lost 5 bases at V and 1 base at J; junction bases unmatched: 8. CDR1 and CDR2 (germline): SGHVS, FNYEAQ. The CDR3 loop spans 16 amino acids. The CDR3 coding sequence is TGTGCCAGCAGCGGTGCGGGGGGAGTGGGCACAGATACGCAGTATTTT. Translating it yields CASSGAGGVGTDTQYF.

Only a few counts were recorded for this clonotype. This chain uses TRBV20-1 with TRBJ2-7, with TRBD2 identical over 11 bases. CDR3 size: 15 residues. The germline gives CDR1 DFQATT, CDR2 SNEGSKA (reference sequence). Trimming took 1 base from V and 2 from J; bases not matched to a gene: 4. The CDR3 DNA reads TGCAGTGCTAGAGGGGTAGCGGGAGGGCCCTACGAGCAGTACTTC. Its translation is CSARGVAGGPYEQYF.

The chain couples TRBV29-1 to TRBJ2-1; 8 nucleotides agree with TRBD1. CDR1 and CDR2 (germline): SQVTM, ANQGSEA. The CDR3 totals 12 residues. J gave up 8 bases and V 3 bases, and 3 bases lay outside the gene matches. The CDR3 DNA is TGCAGCGTTGACGACAGGGGAGATGAGCAGTTCTTC. Its protein product is CSVDDRGDEQFF.

This clonotype was counted only a few times. This may arise from a read error, as a much more abundant clone is one base away. The chain couples TRBV7-9 to TRBJ1-4, with 7 nucleotides matching TRBD1. Germline V gene lookup returns CDR1 SEHNR and CDR2 FQNEAQ (reference sequence). CDR3 size: 15 residues. CDR3 bases: TGTGCCAGCAGCCCACAACAGGGCCAGGGGGAAAGACTGTTTTTT. It codes for CASSPQQGQGERLFF. The complete variable domain, with remaining parts taken from reference TRBV7-9 and TRBJ1-4, reads DTGVSQNPRHKITKRGQNVTFRCDPISEHNRLYWYRQTLGQGPEFLTYFQNEAQLEKSRLLSDRFSAERPKGSFSTLEIQRTEQGDSAMYLCASSPQQGQGERLFFGSGTQLSVL.

This clonotype has a handful of counts. The chain recombines TRBV29-1 with TRBJ2-5; D uncertain. Germline loops: CDR1 SQVTM, CDR2 ANQGSEA. CDR3 length: 13 residues. The V end was cut by 2 bases, the J end by 0 bases, with 7 bases between. CDR3 amino acids: CSVEMQNQETQYF. As DNA, the CDR3 is TGCAGCGTTGAAATGCAGAACCAAGAGACCCAGTACTTC.

This chain links TRBV2 with TRBJ2-1, with a weak D call TRBD1 (6 bases). With 2 bases removed from V and 6 bases from J, the gap between germline ends came to 8 bases. The germline CDR1 and CDR2 sequences are SNHLY and FYNNEI. There are 13 residues in the CDR3. CDR3 protein: CASSEQGPNEQFF. The DNA for the CDR3 is TGTGCCAGCAGTGAACAGGGGCCCAATGAGCAGTTCTTC.

This clonotype was recorded at least ten times. The V call is TRBV6-1, the J call TRBJ2-3, with D perhaps given as TRBD1 or TRBD2 (7 bases each). V was clipped by 6 bases and J by 3 bases, with 16 bases between them. The CDR3 extends over 15 amino acids. The germline V gene has CDR1 MNHNS and CDR2 SASEGT. Written as DNA, the CDR3 is TGTGCCAGCAGACGCCCAGGGGGAGGGACAGATACGCAGTATTTT. Protein: CASRRPGGGTDTQYF.

This clonotype was picked up a small number of times. The chain uses TRBV2 and TRBJ1-6, with D uncertain. The CDR3 extends over 12 amino acids. Trimming took off 3 bases at V and 8 bases at J, with 5 bases between the two ends. Per germline, CDR1 SNHLY and CDR2 FYNNEI. Written as DNA, the CDR3 is TGTGCCAGCAGTGACGTTGATTCACCCCTCCACTTT. Residues: CASSDVDSPLHF.

This clonotype has a count of ten or more. The V and J genes are TRBV20-1 and TRBJ1-5; TRBD1 might be the D (5 bases). This CDR3 spans 13 amino acids. Germline V gives CDR1 DFQATT, CDR2 SNEGSKA (reference sequence). The V and J ends lost 5 bases and 1 base respectively, with 9 bases between them. The CDR3: CSAGSGSNQPQHF. CDR3 bases: TGCAGTGCTGGGTCAGGGAGCAATCAGCCCCAGCATTTT.

This clonotype was seen many times. The chain couples TRBV20-1 to TRBJ2-7, with 11 bases that match TRBD1. With V trimmed by 6 bases and J by 3 bases, 10 bases remained unmatched. Germline-derived CDR1 and CDR2 are DFQATT and SNEGSKA (reference sequence). The CDR3 runs to 15 residues. CDR3 nucleotides: TGCAGTGCAATTCGACCGGGACAGGGGGGCTACGAGCAGTACTTC. Translation: CSAIRPGQGGYEQYF.

This clonotype was detected many times. This sequence joins TRBV7-2 and TRBJ2-7; TRBD2 is a possible D gene (6 bases). Per the germline V gene, CDR1 is SGHTA and CDR2 is FQGNSA. The V end was cut by 4 bases, the J end by 3 bases, with 10 bases between. The CDR3 has 13 amino acids. CDR3 DNA: TGTGCCAGCAGCTGGAGGGGCAACTACGAGCAGTACTTC. Its protein product is CASSWRGNYEQYF.

This clonotype was counted many times. The rearrangement joins TRBV5-1 to TRBJ2-7; D may be TRBD1 (5 bases). Germline CDR1 is SGHRS and CDR2 is YFSETQ. The CDR3 runs to 15 residues. V dropped 0 bases and J dropped 2 bases, with 12 bases sitting between them. This CDR3 is CASSLVAGLTYEQYF. The CDR3 DNA reads as TGCGCCAGCAGCTTGGTGGCAGGGCTAACCTACGAGCAGTACTTC.

V usage is TRBV7-9 and J usage is TRBJ2-7; D gene uncertain. The CDR3 is 15 amino acids. The V end lost 5 bases, the J end lost 0 bases, and 14 bases lay between the germline ends. Germline V CDR1 and CDR2: SEHNR, FQNEAQ (reference sequence). In nucleotides, the CDR3 is TGTGCCAGCAGCCCTAGGTCTCAGAGCTCCTACGAGCAGTACTTC. Protein: CASSPRSQSSYEQYF.

This chain links TRBV7-9 with TRBJ2-7; D may be TRBD2 (6 bases). The V gene lost 7 bases and the J gene lost 5 bases, with 9 bases spanning the gap. CDR3 length: 11 amino acids. CDR1 and CDR2 from the germline V gene are SEHNR and FQNEAQ (reference sequence). The CDR3 loop reads CASTGTDEQYF. The CDR3 nucleotides read TGTGCCAGCACCGGGACTGACGAGCAGTACTTC.

This clonotype has just one count. This rearrangement joins TRBV15 to TRBJ2-3; weak D call: TRBD2 (5 bases). V was pared by 6 bases and J by 4 bases, with 17 bases between. This CDR3 has 15 residues. CDR1 LNHNV and CDR2 YYDKDF come from the germline V gene (reference sequence). CDR3 sequence: CATRSHLGGADTQYF. The CDR3 DNA reads as TGTGCCACCAGAAGCCACTTAGGAGGCGCAGATACGCAGTATTTT.

Concerning this clonotype: An end of the junction does not agree with germline; a read error may underlie this. The gene calls are TRBV2 and TRBJ1-1; 9 bases agree with TRBD1. Germline V gene data show CDR1 as SNHLY and CDR2 as FYNNEI. This CDR3 is built from 13 residues. CDR3 residues: CASTGDREWEAFF. The DNA for the CDR3 is TGCGCCAGCACGGGGGACAGGGAATGGGAAGCTTTCTTT.

In this sample, this clonotype turned up a few times. The chain links TRBV19 to TRBJ2-7, with a weak D call TRBD2 (6 bases). The V end lost 3 bases, the J end lost 6 bases, and 12 bases lay between the germline ends. Germline CDR1 and CDR2: LNHDA and SQIVND (reference sequence). The CDR3 runs to 13 residues. CDR3 in DNA: TGTGCCAGTAGTATTGCGGGGAGTGGCGAGCAGTACTTC. Its translation is CASSIAGSGEQYF.

V and J are TRBV30 and TRBJ2-3; a weak D match, TRBD1 (6 bases). In germline, CDR1 is GTSNPN, CDR2 SVGIG (reference sequence). The CDR3 is made up of 15 amino acids. The V end lost 0 bases, the J end lost 5 bases, and 15 bases lay between the germline ends. CDR3 in DNA: TGTGCCTGGAGTGTGAAAACAGGGATAGTAGATACGCAGTATTTT. Its translation is CAWSVKTGIVDTQYF.

This clonotype has at least ten counts. V usage is TRBV20-1 and J usage is TRBJ1-2; 7 bases agree with TRBD1. The CDR3 runs 13 residues. Trimming cost V 6 bases and J 4 bases; bases outside gene matches: 8. CDR1 is DFQATT, CDR2 SNEGSKA, per germline (reference sequence). CDR3 loop: CSAQGGATYGYTF. CDR3 bases: TGCAGTGCGCAGGGGGGGGCCACCTATGGCTACACCTTC.

The CDR3 DNA is TGCAGTGCGCCTAGCTCGGGGGCCTTCACAGATACGCAGTATTTT. Its protein is CSAPSSGAFTDTQYF. The chain recombines TRBV20-1 with TRBJ2-3; D possibly uses TRBD1 or TRBD2 (6 bases each). Looked up from germline, CDR1 is DFQATT and CDR2 is SNEGSKA (reference sequence). V was cut by 6 bases and J by 2 bases, with 18 bases left in between. CDR3 size: 15 residues.